This T cell receptor (beta chain) is drawn from a study of CD8+ T cells in alopecia areata. Study conclusions and caveats: On tofacitinib, scalp and blood still held many of the expanded lesional clones. Lesional scalp, notably in alopecia totalis/universalis, had clonality above that of normal scalp.

The treatment: oral pan-JAK inhibitor, 5-10 mg twice daily. As for this clone: Its antigen is as yet unknown.

Investigators isolated RNA and reverse transcribed it into cDNA to act as the sequencing template. The protocol was immunoSEQ multiplex PCR, while the TCRdb copy is restricted to in-frame clones and leaves out a portion. This sample carries about 100,000 clones, about 61% of them seen once, and the ten largest clones take about a sixth. This TCR came from a human donor with alopecia areata. Sample: CD8+ T cells sorted from blood, taken between weeks 55 and 70, from a patient treated with tofacitinib.

CDR3 in DNA: TGTGCCTGGAGTGGAGGGGGCGCCGGGAATGGCTACACCTTC. It encodes CAWSGGGAGNGYTF. The chain is built from TRBV30 and TRBJ1-2; 7 bases map to TRBD1. J gave up 6 bases and V 1 base, and 8 bases lay outside the gene matches. The CDR3 sequence is 14 residues long. The germline V gene has CDR1 GTSNPN and CDR2 SVGIG (reference sequence).